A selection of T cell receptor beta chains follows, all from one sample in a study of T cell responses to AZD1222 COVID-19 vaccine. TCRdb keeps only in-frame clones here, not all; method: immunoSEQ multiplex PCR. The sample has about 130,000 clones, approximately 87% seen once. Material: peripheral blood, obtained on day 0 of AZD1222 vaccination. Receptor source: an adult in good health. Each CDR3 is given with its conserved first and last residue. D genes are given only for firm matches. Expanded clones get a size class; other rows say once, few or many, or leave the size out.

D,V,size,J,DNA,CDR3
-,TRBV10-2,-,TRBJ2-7,TGCGCCAGCAGTCAGCACTACGAGCAGTACTTC,CASSQHYEQYF
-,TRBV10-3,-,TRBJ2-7,TGTGCCATCAGTGTGCCCCGGGAACCCTACGAGCAGTACTTC,CAISVPREPYEQYF
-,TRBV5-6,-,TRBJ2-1,TGTGCCAGCAGCTTGGTCTTAACCCCATCCTACAATGAGCAGTTCTTC,CASSLVLTPSYNEQFF
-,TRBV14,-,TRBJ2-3,TGTGCCAGCAGCCAAGAATACCCCACAGATACGCAGTATTTT,CASSQEYPTDTQYF
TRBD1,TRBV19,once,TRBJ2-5,TGTGCCAGTAGTATTTTAGGACAGGGGGGAGCCGGAGAGACCCAGTACTTC,CASSILGQGGAGETQYF
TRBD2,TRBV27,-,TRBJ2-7,TGTGCCAGCAGTCCCAGACTAGCGGGAGGGCCCTACGAGCAGTACTTC,CASSPRLAGGPYEQYF
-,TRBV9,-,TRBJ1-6,TGTGCCAGCAGCCCCGACAGCTATAATTCACCCCTCCACTTT,CASSPDSYNSPLHF
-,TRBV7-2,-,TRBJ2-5,TGTGCCAGCAGCTCCCGGGACTTTGTGGAGACCCAGTACTTC,CASSSRDFVETQYF
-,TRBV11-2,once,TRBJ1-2,TGTGCCAGCAGCCCCGGGACCGCGAACTATGGCTACACCTTC,CASSPGTANYGYTF
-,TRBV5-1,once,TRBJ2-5,TGCGCCAGCAGCTTGGGTGGGGGACAAGAGACCCAGTACTTC,CASSLGGGQETQYF
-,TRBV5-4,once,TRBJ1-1,TGTGCCAGCAGTCTGGGCCGCGCAGGGCCGGGCACTGAAGCTTTCTTT,CASSLGRAGPGTEAFF
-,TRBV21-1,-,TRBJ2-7,TGTGCCAGCAGCAACGGACAGGGGTTAGGTCTCTACGAGCAGTACTTC,CASSNGQGLGLYEQYF
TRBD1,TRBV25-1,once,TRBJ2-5,TGTGCCAGCAGTGAAGGACAGGGGGGCGGGGAGACCCAGTACTTC,CASSEGQGGGETQYF